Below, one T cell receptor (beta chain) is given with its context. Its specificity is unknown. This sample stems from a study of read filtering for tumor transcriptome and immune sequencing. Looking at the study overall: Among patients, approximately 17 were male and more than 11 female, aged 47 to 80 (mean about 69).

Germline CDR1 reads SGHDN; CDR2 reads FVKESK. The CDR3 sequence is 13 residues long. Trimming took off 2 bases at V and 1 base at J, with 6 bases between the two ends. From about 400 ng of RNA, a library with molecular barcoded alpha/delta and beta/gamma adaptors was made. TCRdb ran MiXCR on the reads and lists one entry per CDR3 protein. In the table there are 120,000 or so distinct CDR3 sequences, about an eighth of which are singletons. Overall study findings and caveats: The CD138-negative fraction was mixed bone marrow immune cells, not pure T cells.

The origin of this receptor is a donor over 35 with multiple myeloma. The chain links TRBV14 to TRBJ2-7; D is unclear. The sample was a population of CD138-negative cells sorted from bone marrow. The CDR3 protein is CASSQSGSYEQYF. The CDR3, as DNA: TGTGCCAGCAGCCAAAGTGGGTCCTACGAGCAGTACTTC.